This entry is about one T cell receptor beta chain. J gave up 5 bases and V 5 bases, and 6 bases lay outside the gene matches. Germline V gene lookup returns CDR1 MNHEY and CDR2 SMNVEV (reference sequence). CDR3 length equals 14 residues. The data derive from a study of tumor T cells in aggressive B-cell lymphoma. Generated by immunoSEQ multiplex PCR, the TCRdb table keeps only in-frame clones and is missing some. The profile shows about 10,000 clones, about 93% of them singletons. The receptor's source is an adult with diffuse large B cell lymphoma. V usage is TRBV27 and J usage is TRBJ1-2; 9 bases map to TRBD1. Sequences were obtained from tumor tissue. CDR3 bases: TGTGCCAGCAGTCGGCTACAGGGGGCGTATGGCTACACCTTC. Amino acid sequence: CASSRLQGAYGYTF.